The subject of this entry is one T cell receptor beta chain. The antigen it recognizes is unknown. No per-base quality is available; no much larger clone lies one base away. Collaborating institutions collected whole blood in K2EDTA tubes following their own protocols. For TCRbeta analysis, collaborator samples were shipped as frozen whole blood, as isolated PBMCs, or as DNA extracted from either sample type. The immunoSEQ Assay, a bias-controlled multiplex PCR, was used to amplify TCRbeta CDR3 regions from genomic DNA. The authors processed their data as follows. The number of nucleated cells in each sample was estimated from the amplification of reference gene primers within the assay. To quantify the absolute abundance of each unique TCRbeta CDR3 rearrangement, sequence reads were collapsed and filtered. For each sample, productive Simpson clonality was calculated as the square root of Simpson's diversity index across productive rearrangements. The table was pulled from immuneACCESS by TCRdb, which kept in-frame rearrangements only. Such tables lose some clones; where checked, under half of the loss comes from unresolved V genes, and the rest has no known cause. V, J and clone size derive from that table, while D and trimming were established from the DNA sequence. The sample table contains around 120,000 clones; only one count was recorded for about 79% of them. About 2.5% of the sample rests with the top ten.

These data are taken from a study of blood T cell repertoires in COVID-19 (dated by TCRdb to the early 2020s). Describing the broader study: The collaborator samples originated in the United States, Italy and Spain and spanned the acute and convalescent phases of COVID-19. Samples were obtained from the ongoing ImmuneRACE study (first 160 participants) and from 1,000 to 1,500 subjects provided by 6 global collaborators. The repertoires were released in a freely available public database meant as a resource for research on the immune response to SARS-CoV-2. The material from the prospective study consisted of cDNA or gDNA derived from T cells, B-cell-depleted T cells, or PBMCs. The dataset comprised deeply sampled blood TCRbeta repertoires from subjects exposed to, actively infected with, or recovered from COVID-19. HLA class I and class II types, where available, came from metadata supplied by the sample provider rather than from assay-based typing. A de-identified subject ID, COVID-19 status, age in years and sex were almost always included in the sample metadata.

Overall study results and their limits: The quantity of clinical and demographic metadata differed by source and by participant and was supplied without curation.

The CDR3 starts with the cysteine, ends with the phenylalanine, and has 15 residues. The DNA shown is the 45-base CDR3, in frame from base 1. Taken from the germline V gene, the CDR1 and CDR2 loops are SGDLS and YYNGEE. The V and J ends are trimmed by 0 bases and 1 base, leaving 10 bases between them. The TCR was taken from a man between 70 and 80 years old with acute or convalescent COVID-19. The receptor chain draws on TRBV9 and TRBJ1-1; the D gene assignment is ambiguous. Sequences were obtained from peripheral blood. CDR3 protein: CASSVDGRWNTEAFF. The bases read TGTGCCAGCAGCGTAGATGGGCGTTGGAACACTGAAGCTTTCTTT. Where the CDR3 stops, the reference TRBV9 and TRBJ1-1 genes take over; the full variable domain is DSGVTQTPKHLITATGQRVTLRCSPRSGDLSVYWYQQSLDQGLQFLIQYYNGEERAKGNILERFSAQQFPDLHSELNLSSLELGDSALYFCASSVDGRWNTEAFFGQGTRLTVV.